Listed below are T cell receptor beta chains from one sample, sequenced in a study of cytomegalovirus exposure and HLA in healthy donors. Sequencing was performed with immunoSEQ multiplex PCR; in TCRdb, only in-frame clones are kept and a portion is missing. The sample's table shows about 110,000 clones. Sequenced input: PBMCs. All receptors come from a man aged 50 to 59 in good health and CMV-seronegative. The CDR3 runs from the conserved cysteine through the conserved F or W. The order of the fields is D gene, J gene, V gene, CDR3 protein. D genes are given only for firm matches.

>-|TRBJ2-1|TRBV29-1
CSVGSLGVEQFF
>TRBD1|TRBJ1-5|TRBV6-1
CASSESGRGIVANQPQHF
>-|TRBJ2-2|TRBV6-1
CASRNDRDYTGELFF
>-|TRBJ1-2|TRBV5-1
CASSPEGISNYGYTF
>-|TRBJ1-1|TRBV27
CASSFPGVASTEAFF
>-|TRBJ1-1|TRBV7-9
CASSAELEAFF
>TRBD2|TRBJ2-5|TRBV27
CASSPGLAGGTETQYF
>TRBD1|TRBJ1-1|TRBV6-5
CASSSGQGGNTEAFF
>-|TRBJ2-2|TRBV5-1
CASSMTLGDTGELFF
>-|TRBJ1-1|TRBV9
CASSVDSSVEAFF
>TRBD1|TRBJ2-5|TRBV7-9
CASRLRGPQETQYF
>-|TRBJ1-2|TRBV5-4
CASSLGGPLLYGYTF
>-|TRBJ2-7|TRBV5-1
CASRAGQNYEQYF
>-|TRBJ1-5|TRBV2
CASSELYSNQPQHF
>-|TRBJ2-2|TRBV7-3
CASSPGRANTGELFF
>TRBD1|TRBJ1-5|TRBV19
CASRTTGGNQPQHF
>-|TRBJ2-7|TRBV5-1
CASSLSLSGYEQYF
>TRBD1|TRBJ1-5|TRBV18
CASSSRDSYSNQPQHF
>-|TRBJ1-3|TRBV29-1
CSVKTGFGNTIYF
>TRBD1|TRBJ1-2|TRBV6-6
CASSYSDRGGHGYTF
>-|TRBJ2-2|TRBV6-1
CASNEGGGTGELFF
>-|TRBJ1-2|TRBV27
CASSSRREIYGYTF
>-|TRBJ2-7|TRBV6-1
CASSEGTTYEQYF
>-|TRBJ2-3|TRBV18
CASSPIASTDTQYF
>TRBD2|TRBJ2-1|TRBV10-3
CAISEYGLAGTNEQFF
>TRBD1|TRBJ2-7|TRBV7-9
CASSLSTGGGSYEQYF
>TRBD1|TRBJ2-7|TRBV18
CASSQGQGAWEQYF
>TRBD1|TRBJ2-3|TRBV11-2
CASSQTIGTGILDTQYF
>TRBD1|TRBJ1-1|TRBV7-9
CASSYRDSRTEAFF
>-|TRBJ1-2|TRBV7-2
CASSIRAANGYTF
>TRBD1|TRBJ2-7|TRBV5-6
CASSLARDRFYEQYF
>TRBD2|TRBJ2-7|TRBV18
CASSPGLAETYEQYF
>TRBD1|TRBJ1-2|TRBV7-2
CASSLGQGRGYTF
>TRBD1|TRBJ2-3|TRBV9
CASSATGGADTQYF
>-|TRBJ2-2|TRBV10-3
CAISASSGNTGELFF
>-|TRBJ1-1|TRBV19
CASSPGQNTEAFF
>TRBD1|TRBJ1-4|TRBV19
CASPEPGQGAPGEKLFF
>TRBD1|TRBJ1-1|TRBV6-1
CASSEPGQGGVSRTEAFF
>-|TRBJ1-5|TRBV6-5
CASSYGQPWGNQPQHF
>-|TRBJ2-3|TRBV7-9
CASSWGADTQYF
>TRBD2|TRBJ2-3|TRBV18
CASSPPGLAGESDTQYF
>TRBD1|TRBJ1-3|TRBV6-1
CASSAGQGTGNTIYF
>-|TRBJ2-5|TRBV9
CASSVGTNLGTQYF
>-|TRBJ2-3|TRBV7-9
CASSPIRQSTDTQYF
>-|TRBJ1-4|TRBV19
CASSIDVGRTNEKLFF
>TRBD1|TRBJ1-5|TRBV5-5
CASSLGTGNQPQHF
>-|TRBJ1-4|TRBV4-3
CASSQAGNGEKLFF
>-|TRBJ1-5|TRBV7-2
CASSLGNRISNQPQHF
>TRBD2|TRBJ2-3|TRBV9
CASSQNRDYLAAAQYF
>-|TRBJ1-2|TRBV9
CASKRQSDGYTF
>-|TRBJ2-1|TRBV18
CASSPSVGGIGNEQFF
>-|TRBJ2-5|TRBV5-4
CASSLMQGQQETQYF
>TRBD1|TRBJ1-4|TRBV2
CASSEEGQGGTNEKLFF
>-|TRBJ1-6|TRBV15
CATSRGGPINSPLHF
>TRBD1|TRBJ1-4|TRBV14
CASSQRTGGTTLSNEKLFF